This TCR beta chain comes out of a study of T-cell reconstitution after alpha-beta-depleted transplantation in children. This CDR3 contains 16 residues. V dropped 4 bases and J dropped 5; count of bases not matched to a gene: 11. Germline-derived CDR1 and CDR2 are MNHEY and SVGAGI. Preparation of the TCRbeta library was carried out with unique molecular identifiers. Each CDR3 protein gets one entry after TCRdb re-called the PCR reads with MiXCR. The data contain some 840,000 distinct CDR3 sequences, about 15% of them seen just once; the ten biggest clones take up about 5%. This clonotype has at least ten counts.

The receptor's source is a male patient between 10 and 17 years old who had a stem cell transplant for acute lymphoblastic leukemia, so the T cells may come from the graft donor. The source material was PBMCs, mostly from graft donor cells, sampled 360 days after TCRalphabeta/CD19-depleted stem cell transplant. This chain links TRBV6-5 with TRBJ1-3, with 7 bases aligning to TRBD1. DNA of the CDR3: TGTGCCAGCAGTTTCAAATACCAGGGGGGAAGAAACACCATATATTTT. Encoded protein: CASSFKYQGGRNTIYF.